What follows are 2 T cell receptor beta chains derived from one specimen sequenced in a study of shared clonotypes between healthy human individuals. Produced via immunoSEQ multiplex PCR; TCRdb's table is partial and in-frame only. The repertoire has 2 million to 2.5 million clones, just over 90% of them found once; the top ten carry about 0.39%. Source material: naive CD4+ T cells from PBMCs. This sample's subset: CD45RA+ positively selected. These receptors came from a man between 18 and 29 years old in good health. Some clones in this sample may be carry-over from other donors' samples.

The J gene is TRBJ1-1, the V gene TRBV5-6, with 7 nucleotides matching TRBD1. The CDR3 covers 13 residues. V lost 5 bases to trimming and J lost 6 bases; unmatched junction nucleotides: 7. Germline V gene data show CDR1 as SGHDT and CDR2 as YYEEEE. The CDR3 here is CASRELGGPEAFF. CDR3 in DNA: TGTGCCAGCAGGGAACTAGGGGGCCCTGAAGCTTTCTTT. Together with reference TRBV5-6 and TRBJ1-1, the CDR3 gives the full variable domain: DAGVTQSPTHLIKTRGQQVTLRCSPKSGHDTVSWYQQALGQGPQFIFQYYEEEERQRGNFPDRFSGHQFPNYSSELNVNALLLGDSALYLCASRELGGPEAFFGQGTRLTVV.

In this sample, this clone turned up a few times. The chain employs TRBV30 and TRBJ1-5; perhaps TRBD1 as D (5 bases). This CDR3 has 11 residues. CDR1 is GTSNPN, CDR2 SVGIG, per germline (reference sequence). Between the trimmed V and J ends, which lost 0 bases and 11 bases, there was a span of 8 bases. The CDR3 region has the DNA TGTGCCTGGAGTGTGGGGCAGACCCAGCATTTT. Encoded protein: CAWSVGQTQHF.